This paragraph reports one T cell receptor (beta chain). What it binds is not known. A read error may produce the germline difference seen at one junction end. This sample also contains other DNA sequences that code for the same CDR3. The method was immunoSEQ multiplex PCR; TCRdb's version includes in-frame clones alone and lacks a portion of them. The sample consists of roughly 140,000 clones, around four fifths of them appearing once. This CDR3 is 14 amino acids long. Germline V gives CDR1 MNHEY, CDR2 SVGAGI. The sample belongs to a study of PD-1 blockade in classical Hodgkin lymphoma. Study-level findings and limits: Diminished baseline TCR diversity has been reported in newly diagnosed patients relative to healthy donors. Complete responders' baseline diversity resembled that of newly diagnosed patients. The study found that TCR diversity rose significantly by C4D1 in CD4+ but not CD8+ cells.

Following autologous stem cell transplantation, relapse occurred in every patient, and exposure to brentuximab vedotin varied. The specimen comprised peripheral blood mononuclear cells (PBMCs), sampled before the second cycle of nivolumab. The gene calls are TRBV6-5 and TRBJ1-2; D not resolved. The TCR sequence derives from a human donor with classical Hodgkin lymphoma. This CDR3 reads CASSSPRERYGYTF. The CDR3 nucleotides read TGTGCCAGCAGTTCACCGCGGGAGCGGTATGGCTACACCTTT.